These T cell receptor beta chains were read from a single sample in a study of blood T cell repertoires in COVID-19. The assay was immunoSEQ multiplex PCR, and TCRdb's table has in-frame clones only and misses some. The data show about 90,000 clones, more than 75% seen once. What was sequenced was peripheral blood. These TCRs come from a man between 65 and 80 years old with acute or convalescent COVID-19. CDR3s include the opening cysteine and the closing phenylalanine or tryptophan. The D gene is left open where the match is weak.

J gene: TRBJ2-1
V gene: TRBV5-4
D gene: TRBD2
CDR3 protein: CASSVSGSTNEQFF

J gene: TRBJ1-4
V gene: TRBV5-1
D gene: TRBD1
CDR3 protein: CASSPGQHPTNEKLFF

J gene: TRBJ1-5
V gene: TRBV30
D gene: NA
CDR3 protein: CAWSVRGNQPQHF

J gene: TRBJ2-1
V gene: TRBV5-1
D gene: NA
CDR3 protein: CASSLALQGGNEQFF

J gene: TRBJ1-4
V gene: TRBV6-1
D gene: TRBD1
CDR3 protein: CASSESDRGLGEKLFF

J gene: TRBJ2-1
V gene: TRBV29-1
D gene: NA
CDR3 protein: CSVFNNEQFF

J gene: TRBJ1-1
V gene: TRBV3-1/TRBV3-2
D gene: TRBD1
CDR3 protein: CASSQGDRSTEAFF

J gene: TRBJ2-1
V gene: TRBV19
D gene: NA
CDR3 protein: CASSFSDTSYEQFF

J gene: TRBJ2-5
V gene: TRBV11-2
D gene: TRBD2
CDR3 protein: CASSPGTSGAQETQYF

J gene: TRBJ2-7
V gene: TRBV19
D gene: TRBD2
CDR3 protein: CASSIDPAGGDEQYF

J gene: TRBJ1-1
V gene: TRBV19
D gene: NA
CDR3 protein: CASSARLLNTEAFF

J gene: TRBJ1-3
V gene: TRBV5-6
D gene: NA
CDR3 protein: CASSLERRNTIYF

J gene: TRBJ1-2
V gene: TRBV24-1
D gene: NA
CDR3 protein: CATSDFGGGYTF

J gene: TRBJ1-5
V gene: TRBV2
D gene: NA
CDR3 protein: CASSRVRGGNQPQHF

J gene: TRBJ1-1
V gene: TRBV19
D gene: TRBD1
CDR3 protein: CASSIEGGEITFF

J gene: TRBJ2-6
V gene: TRBV28
D gene: NA
CDR3 protein: CASNTGSSGANVLTF

J gene: TRBJ2-7
V gene: TRBV5-1
D gene: TRBD2
CDR3 protein: CASSLGTSGASYEQYF

J gene: TRBJ1-1
V gene: TRBV10-3
D gene: NA
CDR3 protein: CAISESQGRNTEAFF

J gene: TRBJ1-5
V gene: TRBV5-8
D gene: TRBD1
CDR3 protein: CASSGRTGYVSNQPQHF

J gene: TRBJ1-5
V gene: TRBV4-1
D gene: TRBD1
CDR3 protein: CASSHLAGGSNQPQHF

J gene: TRBJ2-3
V gene: TRBV7-2
D gene: TRBD1
CDR3 protein: CASSLRGQGTGTDTQYF

J gene: TRBJ1-3
V gene: TRBV5-6
D gene: NA
CDR3 protein: CASSLQGYGNTIYF

J gene: TRBJ2-2
V gene: TRBV7-2
D gene: NA
CDR3 protein: CASRPGGANTGELFF

J gene: TRBJ1-5
V gene: TRBV12-3/TRBV12-4
D gene: NA
CDR3 protein: CASSLGRNQPQHF

J gene: TRBJ2-6
V gene: TRBV7-2
D gene: NA
CDR3 protein: CASSPDSSSGANVLTF

J gene: TRBJ1-2
V gene: TRBV6-5
D gene: TRBD1
CDR3 protein: CASSYFRDRPRGGYTF

J gene: TRBJ2-7
V gene: TRBV5-6
D gene: TRBD1
CDR3 protein: CASSPQGASYEQYF

J gene: TRBJ1-2
V gene: TRBV19
D gene: TRBD1
CDR3 protein: CASSIDAGTGANYGYTF

J gene: TRBJ1-5
V gene: TRBV7-2
D gene: NA
CDR3 protein: CASSLVGAVSNQPQHF

J gene: TRBJ1-3
V gene: TRBV27
D gene: NA
CDR3 protein: CASAARVSGNTIYF

J gene: TRBJ1-5
V gene: TRBV27
D gene: TRBD1
CDR3 protein: CASSLTGVQPQHF

J gene: TRBJ2-3
V gene: TRBV7-2
D gene: NA
CDR3 protein: CASSPTGYSTDTQYF

J gene: TRBJ2-1
V gene: TRBV7-9
D gene: NA
CDR3 protein: CASSLATDSYNEQFF

J gene: TRBJ1-3
V gene: TRBV9
D gene: NA
CDR3 protein: CASSVYGEEYSGNTIYF

J gene: TRBJ1-1
V gene: TRBV6-6
D gene: NA
CDR3 protein: CASSQQGNTEAFF